The text below deals with one T cell receptor (beta chain). What it recognizes is unknown. The sample comes from a study of cytomegalovirus exposure and HLA in healthy donors. Overall study findings and caveats: Rarity held for most TCR sequences, but there were some public TCRs that occurred in many donors.

Sequencing used immunoSEQ multiplex PCR; TCRdb keeps in-frame clones, though not all of them. Of about 240,000 clones listed, approximately 83% are singletons. CDR1 and CDR2 (germline): MNHEY, SMNVEV (reference sequence). With V trimmed by 6 bases and J by 3 bases, 4 bases remained unmatched. The CDR3 is 15 amino acids. This sequence originates from a woman aged 30 to 39 in good health and CMV-seropositive. Material for sequencing was PBMCs. This chain joins TRBV27 and TRBJ2-3, with 12 bases fitting TRBD2. This CDR3 is CASSSGTSGTDTQYF. The CDR3 DNA reads as TGTGCCAGCAGCTCGGGGACTAGCGGGACAGATACGCAGTATTTT.